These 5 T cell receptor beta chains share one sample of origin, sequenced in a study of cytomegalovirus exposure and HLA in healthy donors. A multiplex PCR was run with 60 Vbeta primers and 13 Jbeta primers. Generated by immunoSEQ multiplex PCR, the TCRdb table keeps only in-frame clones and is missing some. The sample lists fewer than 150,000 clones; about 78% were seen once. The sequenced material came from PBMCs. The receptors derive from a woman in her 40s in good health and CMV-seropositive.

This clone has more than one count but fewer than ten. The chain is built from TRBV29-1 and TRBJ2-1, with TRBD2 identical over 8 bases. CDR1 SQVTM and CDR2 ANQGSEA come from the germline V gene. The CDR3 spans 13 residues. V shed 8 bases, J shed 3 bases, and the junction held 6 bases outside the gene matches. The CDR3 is CSIKSGGYNEQFF. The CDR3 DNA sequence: TGCAGCATAAAAAGCGGGGGCTACAATGAGCAGTTCTTC.

CDR3 sequence: CASSLEQGAYTGELFF. Written as DNA, the CDR3 is TGTGCCAGCAGCTTGGAACAGGGGGCCTACACCGGGGAGCTGTTTTTT. The V call is TRBV5-6, the J call TRBJ2-2; 9 bases match TRBD1. J lost 3 bases, V lost 0 bases, and 3 bases had no gene match. The CDR3 is 16 residues long. CDR1 is SGHDT and CDR2 is YYEEEE in the germline V gene.

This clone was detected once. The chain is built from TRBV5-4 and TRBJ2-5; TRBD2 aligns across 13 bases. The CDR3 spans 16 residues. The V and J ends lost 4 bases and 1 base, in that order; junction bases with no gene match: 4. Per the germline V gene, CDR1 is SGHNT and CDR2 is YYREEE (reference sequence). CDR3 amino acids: CASSGWTSGGQETQYF. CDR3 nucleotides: TGTGCCAGCAGCGGGTGGACTAGCGGGGGCCAAGAGACCCAGTACTTC.

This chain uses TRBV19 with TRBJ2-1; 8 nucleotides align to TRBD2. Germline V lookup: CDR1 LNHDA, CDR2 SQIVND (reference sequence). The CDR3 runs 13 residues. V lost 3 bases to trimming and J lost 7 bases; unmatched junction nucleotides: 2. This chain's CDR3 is CASSMRGVNEQFF. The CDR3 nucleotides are TGTGCCAGTAGTATGCGGGGGGTTAATGAGCAGTTCTTC. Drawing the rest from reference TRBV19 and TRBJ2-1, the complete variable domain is DGGITQSPKYLFRKEGQNVTLSCEQNLNHDAMYWYRQDPGQGLRLIYYSQIVNDFQKGDIAEGYSVSREKKESFPLTVTSAQKNPTAFYLCASSMRGVNEQFFGPGTRLTVL.

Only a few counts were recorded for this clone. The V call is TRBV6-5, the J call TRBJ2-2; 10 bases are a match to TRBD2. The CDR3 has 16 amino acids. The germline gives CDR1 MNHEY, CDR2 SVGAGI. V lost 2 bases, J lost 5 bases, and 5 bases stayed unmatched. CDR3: CASSYTSGGGTGELFF. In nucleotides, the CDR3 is TGTGCCAGCAGTTACACGAGCGGGGGGGGGACCGGGGAGCTGTTTTTT.